This entry lists 10 T cell receptor beta chains sequenced from one sample in a study of shared clonotypes between healthy human individuals. TCRdb's copy holds only in-frame clones and misses some; the assay was immunoSEQ multiplex PCR. The sample has around 750,000 clones; 74% are singletons. Input material: memory CD4+ T cells sorted from blood. As for subset: CD45RA-negative fraction. These receptors were obtained from a woman between 25 and 40 years old in good health.

J is TRBJ2-7 and V is TRBV5-1, with D possibly being TRBD2 (6 bases). Deletions cut 0 bases from V and 3 bases from J, with 10 bases between. The germline gives CDR1 SGHRS, CDR2 YFSETQ. This CDR3 is built from 14 residues. The CDR3 DNA reads TGCGCCAGCAGCTTGGTTGAGGGAGGCTACGAGCAGTACTTC. This encodes CASSLVEGGYEQYF.

This clone was counted only a few times. The CDR3, as DNA: TGTGCCAGCAGTTCGGGGTACAATGAGCAGTTCTTC. It yields the protein CASSSGYNEQFF. The rearrangement links TRBV27 to TRBJ2-1; weak D call: TRBD2 (5 bases). Deletions cut 4 bases from V and 4 bases from J, with 5 bases between. The CDR3 length is 12 residues. In germline, CDR1 is MNHEY, CDR2 SMNVEV (reference sequence).

This chain links TRBV6-5 with TRBJ2-5; 9 nucleotides align to TRBD1. J was trimmed by 6 bases and V by 0 bases; bases with no gene match: 2. CDR1 MNHEY and CDR2 SVGAGI come from the germline V gene. The CDR3 runs to 14 residues. The chain's CDR3 is CASSYSTGGKTQYF. The CDR3 DNA is TGTGCCAGCAGTTACTCGACAGGGGGAAAGACCCAGTACTTC.

The chain combines TRBV2 with TRBJ2-7; 9 bases are shared with TRBD2. J was trimmed by 3 bases and V by 5 bases; bases with no gene match: 17. The germline gives CDR1 SNHLY, CDR2 FYNNEI. This CDR3 comprises 18 residues. In nucleotides, the CDR3 is TGTGCCAGCAGTCCCCCCGAAGGTCTAGCGGGAACGGTCTACGAGCAGTACTTC. Protein: CASSPPEGLAGTVYEQYF.

This chain joins TRBV28 and TRBJ2-6, with D unclear. Trimming pared 6 bases from V and 1 base from J, leaving 10 bases between. Germline CDR1 and CDR2: MDHEN and SYDVKM. The length of the CDR3 is 15 residues. CDR3 sequence: CASSPHQSGANVLTF. The DNA of the CDR3 is TGTGCCAGCAGCCCTCATCAATCTGGGGCCAACGTCCTGACTTTC.

This clone was seen only once. This rearrangement joins TRBV2 to TRBJ2-1, with 10 bases aligning to TRBD2. Looked up from germline, CDR1 is SNHLY and CDR2 is FYNNEI. The CDR3 sequence is 15 residues long. J lost 6 bases, V lost 4 bases, and 6 bases had no gene match. The CDR3 sequence is CASSGTSGNFNEQFF. CDR3 nucleotide sequence: TGTGCCAGCAGTGGCACTAGCGGGAATTTCAATGAGCAGTTCTTC.

This chain uses TRBV19 with TRBJ1-5, with D uncertain. V was shortened by 6 bases and J by 3 bases, with 6 bases between the two germline ends. The CDR3 contains 12 residues. Per germline, CDR1 LNHDA and CDR2 SQIVND (reference sequence). DNA for the CDR3: TGTGCCAGTAGGGGAAACAATCAGCCCCAGCATTTT. Amino acids: CASRGNNQPQHF. Based on the CDR3 plus reference TRBV19 and TRBJ1-5, the full variable domain is DGGITQSPKYLFRKEGQNVTLSCEQNLNHDAMYWYRQDPGQGLRLIYYSQIVNDFQKGDIAEGYSVSREKKESFPLTVTSAQKNPTAFYLCASRGNNQPQHFGDGTRLSIL.

The V gene is TRBV27, the J gene TRBJ2-7, with unresolved D. CDR3 length: 12 amino acids. Germline V gene lookup returns CDR1 MNHEY and CDR2 SMNVEV (reference sequence). V was trimmed by 2 bases and J by 4 bases, leaving 6 bases between them. The CDR3 region has the DNA TGTGCCAGCAGTTTACCGAAGTACGAGCAGTACTTC. It yields the protein CASSLPKYEQYF.

This chain connects TRBV27 to TRBJ1-2, with a possible D match to TRBD1 (5 bases). CDR3 length: 13 residues. Germline V lookup: CDR1 MNHEY, CDR2 SMNVEV (reference sequence). Trimming took 6 bases from V and 4 from J, leaving 12 bases between them. The CDR3 is CASSSQGSYGYTF. The CDR3 nucleotides read TGTGCCAGCAGCTCCCAGGGTAGCTATGGCTACACCTTC.

The chain has TRBV6-5 and TRBJ2-3; a weak D match, TRBD1 (5 bases). Germline CDR1 and CDR2: MNHEY and SVGAGI. The CDR3 has 15 amino acids. Trimming took 4 bases from V and 1 from J, leaving 12 bases between them. CDR3 in amino acids: CASSWTLSRTDTQYF. CDR3 coding DNA: TGTGCCAGCAGTTGGACACTTTCACGCACAGATACGCAGTATTTT.